The clone carrying this TCR beta chain is labeled as medium-sized (0.01 to 0.1%). The data originate from a study of molecular identifiers for immune sequencing clone quantification. A single record per CDR3 protein comes from TCRdb applying MiXCR to the PCR reads. The data show roughly 6,500 distinct CDR3 sequences, approximately 15% seen once. V shed 4 bases, J shed 1 base, and the junction held 8 bases outside the gene matches. This CDR3 is built from 16 residues. Germline values: CDR1 PRHDT, CDR2 FYEKMQ (reference sequence). This rearrangement joins TRBV13 to TRBJ2-3; 7 positions match TRBD2. Sequenced material: naive CD8+ T cells from blood, with Jurkat cell RNA spiked in. Described subset: FACS-sorted CD8+CD4-CCR7+CD45RA+ naive T cells. The receptor was derived from a human donor in good health. Some libraries in this study had Jurkat cell RNA spiked in. DNA for the CDR3: TGTGCCAGCAGCTCCGCCGAGCGGGGACGCACAGATACGCAGTATTTT. It specifies CASSSAERGRTDTQYF.